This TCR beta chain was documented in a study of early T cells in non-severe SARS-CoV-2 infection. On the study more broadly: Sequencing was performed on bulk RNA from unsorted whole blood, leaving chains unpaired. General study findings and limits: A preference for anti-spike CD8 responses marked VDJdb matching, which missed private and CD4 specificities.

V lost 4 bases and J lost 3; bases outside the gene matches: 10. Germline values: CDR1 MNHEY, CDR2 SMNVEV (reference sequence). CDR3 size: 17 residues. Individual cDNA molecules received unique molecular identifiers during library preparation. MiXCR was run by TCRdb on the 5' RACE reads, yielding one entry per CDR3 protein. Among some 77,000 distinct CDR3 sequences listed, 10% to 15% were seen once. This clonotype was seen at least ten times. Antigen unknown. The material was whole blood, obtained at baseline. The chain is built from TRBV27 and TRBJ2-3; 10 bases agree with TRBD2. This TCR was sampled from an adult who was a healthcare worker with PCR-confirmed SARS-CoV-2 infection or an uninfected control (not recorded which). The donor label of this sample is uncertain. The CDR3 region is CASSSLRAGGGTDTQYF. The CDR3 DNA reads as TGTGCCAGCAGTTCCCTCCGAGCGGGAGGGGGAACAGATACGCAGTATTTT.